Sequencing of this TCR beta chain was carried out in a study of blood T cell repertoires in COVID-19. Study summary: Both acute and convalescent COVID-19 samples were obtained from the United States, Italy and Spain. The cDNA or gDNA used as material had been derived from T cells, B-cell-depleted T cells, or PBMCs.

Authors' analysis steps: Reference gene primer amplification yielded estimated nucleated cell counts. Clones were sequenced by immunoSEQ multiplex PCR, and TCRdb holds only the in-frame ones, with some missing. V and J calls and clone size are as listed in that table; D and trimming were resolved from the DNA. This sample has some 160,000 clones, with 65% to 90% found just once. The CDR3 totals 13 residues. V shed 0 bases and J shed 1 base, with 4 bases lying between them. Germline-derived CDR1 and CDR2 are MNHEY and SMNVEV (reference sequence). The origin of this receptor is a human donor in a cohort sampled during active COVID-19. The chain links TRBV27 to TRBJ2-7; no clear D. The material sequenced was peripheral blood. CDR3 residues: CASSLSPSYEQYF. In DNA, the CDR3 is TGTGCCAGCAGTTTATCCCCATCCTACGAGCAGTACTTC.